This T cell receptor (beta chain) was observed in a study of T cell repertoires in cytomegalovirus infection. Study as a whole: CMV epitopes, recently identified HLA-C-restricted and well-studied HLA-B-restricted, were used. Public TCR beta signatures provided an indication of both CMV infection and a matching HLA type. Findings and caveats of the study: Summed frequency of shared TCR beta families picked out CMV carriers who also had the relevant HLA.

MiXCR was run by TCRdb on the reads, yielding one entry per CDR3 protein. The profile shows about 830,000 distinct CDR3 sequences, about 31% of them singletons. Deletions cut 5 bases from V and 2 bases from J, with 14 bases between. This CDR3 is built from 15 residues. CDR1 LNHDA and CDR2 SQIVND come from the germline V gene (reference sequence). This clonotype was counted many times. Its antigen is not known. The chain has TRBV19 and TRBJ2-3; D not certain. Sequences were derived from cultured CD8+ T cells from PBMCs, sampled from culture after CMV antigen stimulation. The receptor was isolated from a human donor in good health (CMV status not recorded). Some clones in this sample may be carry-over from other donors' samples. CDR3 DNA sequence: TGTGCCAGTAGTCCCCGTCTGTTCCTCACAGATACGCAGTATTTT. Residues: CASSPRLFLTDTQYF.